This TCR beta chain was identified in a study of spatial heterogeneity in lung cancer. A distinct unique molecular identifier was carried by each TCR cDNA molecule. TCRdb re-called the 5' RACE reads through MiXCR, storing one row per CDR3 protein. This sample has roughly 50,000 distinct CDR3 sequences; roughly 7.2% occur once, and the top ten carry around an eighth. The CDR3 sequence is 15 residues long. Germline trimming cut 5 bases from V and 4 bases from J; bases unmatched to any gene: 5. This clonotype was detected many times. Time point of the sample: sample taken at primary tumor resection. The authors sequenced whole RNA from tumor, nontumor lung or frozen PBMC without sorting. Patients with untreated early-stage non-small cell lung cancer, numbering approximately 79, were the donors.

This chain links TRBV12-3 or TRBV12-4 with TRBJ1-6; 7 bases map to TRBD1. The sequence was obtained from a female donor with early-stage non-small cell lung cancer. Sequencing used PBMCs, obtained at surgery. DNA for the CDR3: TGTGCCAGCAGTCAAGACAGGGTATATAATTCACCCCTCCACTTT. It is translated as CASSQDRVYNSPLHF.